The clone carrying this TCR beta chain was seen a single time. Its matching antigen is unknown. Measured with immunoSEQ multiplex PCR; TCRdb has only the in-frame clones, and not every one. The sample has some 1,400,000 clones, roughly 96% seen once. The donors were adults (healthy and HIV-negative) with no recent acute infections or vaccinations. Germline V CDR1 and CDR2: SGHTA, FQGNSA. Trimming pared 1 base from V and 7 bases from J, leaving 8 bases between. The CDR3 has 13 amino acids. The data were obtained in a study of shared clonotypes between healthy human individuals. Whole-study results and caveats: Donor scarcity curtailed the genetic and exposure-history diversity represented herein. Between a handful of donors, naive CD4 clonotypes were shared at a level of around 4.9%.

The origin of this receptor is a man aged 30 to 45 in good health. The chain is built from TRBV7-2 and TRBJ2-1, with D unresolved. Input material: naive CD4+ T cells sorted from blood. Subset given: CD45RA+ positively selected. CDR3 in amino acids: CASSLDGGNEQFF. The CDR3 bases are TGTGCCAGCAGCTTAGACGGTGGGAATGAGCAGTTCTTC.